Given below is one T cell receptor beta chain in context. The antigen remains undetermined. The record originates from a study of T cell repertoires in cytomegalovirus infection. Study context: It was the public TCR beta signatures that indicated both CMV infection and matching HLA type.

TCRdb recomputed calls from the reads with MiXCR, one row per CDR3 protein. The sample has about 770,000 distinct CDR3 sequences, just under 30% seen once. Study-wide findings and caveats: Cumulative public TCR beta family frequency identified carriers of CMV plus the relevant HLA.

The source is a human donor in good health (CMV status not recorded). Some clones in this sample may be carry-over from other donors' samples. This sample comprised cultured CD8+ T cells from PBMCs, obtained from culture after CMV antigen stimulation.

CDR3 sequence reads: CASSARGKPTNEKLFF. As DNA, the CDR3 is TGTGCCAGCAGCGCTAGGGGAAAACCAACTAATGAAAAACTGTTTTTT. The J gene is TRBJ1-4, the V gene TRBV9; possible D gene TRBD1, 5 bases. V gave up 3 bases and J gave up 0 bases, with 12 bases separating them. Germline V gene sequence: CDR1 SGDLS, CDR2 YYNGEE. The CDR3 extends over 16 amino acids.